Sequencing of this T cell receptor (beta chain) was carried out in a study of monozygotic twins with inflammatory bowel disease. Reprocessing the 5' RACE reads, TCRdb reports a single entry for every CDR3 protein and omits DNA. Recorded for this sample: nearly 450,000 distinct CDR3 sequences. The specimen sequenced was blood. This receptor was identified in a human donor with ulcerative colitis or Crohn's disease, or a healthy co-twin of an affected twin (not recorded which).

The CDR3: CASTRGTGARSTEAFF. The J gene is TRBJ1-1, the V gene TRBV3-1; TCRdb designates TRBD1, a call that cannot be tested without DNA. There are 16 residues in the CDR3. Germline lookup yields CDR1 LGHDT and CDR2 YNNKEL (reference sequence).